What follows describes a single TCR beta chain. Here immunoSEQ multiplex PCR was the method, and the copy in TCRdb shows in-frame clones only, minus some. The data hold hundreds of thousands of clones, with about 90% observed a single time. This entry is derived from a study of shared T cell receptors in the human thymus. Germline lookup yields CDR1 MNHEY and CDR2 SMNVEV (reference sequence). V lost 2 bases, J lost 1 base, and 5 bases stayed unmatched. The CDR3 has 16 residues. Separately, the same data were catalogued under a study of human thymus T cells.

The sequenced sample was thymocytes. The rearrangement links TRBV27 to TRBJ2-1; TRBD2 matches 7 bases. The TCR sequence derives from a boy in the first two years of life with a congenital heart defect. The CDR3 coding sequence is TGTGCCAGCAGTTTAAAGCGGGGCCTATCCTACAATGAGCAGTTCTTC. This gives the protein CASSLKRGLSYNEQFF.